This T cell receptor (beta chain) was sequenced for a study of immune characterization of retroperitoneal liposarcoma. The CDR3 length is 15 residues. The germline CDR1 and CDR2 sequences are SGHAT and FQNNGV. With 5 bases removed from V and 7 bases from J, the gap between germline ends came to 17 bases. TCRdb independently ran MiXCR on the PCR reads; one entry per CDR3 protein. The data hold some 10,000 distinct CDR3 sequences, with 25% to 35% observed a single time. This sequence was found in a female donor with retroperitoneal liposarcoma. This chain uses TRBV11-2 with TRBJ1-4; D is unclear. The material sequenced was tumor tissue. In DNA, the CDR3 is TGTGCCAGCAGCCCGTTGCTTGGGTACGGTGAAAAACTGTTTTTT. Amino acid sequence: CASSPLLGYGEKLFF.